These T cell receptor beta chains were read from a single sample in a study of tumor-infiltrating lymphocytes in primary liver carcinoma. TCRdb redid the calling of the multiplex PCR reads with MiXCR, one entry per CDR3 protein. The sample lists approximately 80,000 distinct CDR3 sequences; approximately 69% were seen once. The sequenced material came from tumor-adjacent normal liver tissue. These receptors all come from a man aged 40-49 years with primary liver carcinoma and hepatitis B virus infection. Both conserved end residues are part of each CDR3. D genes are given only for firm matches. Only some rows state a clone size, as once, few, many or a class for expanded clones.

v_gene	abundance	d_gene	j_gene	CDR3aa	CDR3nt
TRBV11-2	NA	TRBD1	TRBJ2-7	CAISLDVGGQGSYEQYF	TGTGCCATCAGCTTAGATGTAGGGGGACAGGGATCATACGAGCAGTACTTC
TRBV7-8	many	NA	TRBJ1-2	CASSTSDYGYTF	TGTGCCAGCAGCACTTCCGACTATGGCTACACCTTC
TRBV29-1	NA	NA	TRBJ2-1	CSVEYNEQIF	TGCAGCGTTGAATACAACGAGCAGATCTTC
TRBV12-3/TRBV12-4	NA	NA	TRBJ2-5	CASSLGSETHYF	TGTGCCAGCAGTTTAGGGTCCGAGACCCACTACTTC
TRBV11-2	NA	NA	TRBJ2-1	CARGLIGANEQFF	TGTGCCAGAGGCTTAATCGGAGCTAATGAGCAATTCTTC
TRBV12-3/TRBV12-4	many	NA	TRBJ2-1	CASVAGVASYNEQFF	TGTGCCAGCGTCGCTGGGGTAGCCTCTTACAATGAGCAGTTCTTC
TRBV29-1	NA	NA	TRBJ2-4	CSVVALGQLAKNIQYF	TGCAGCGTTGTTGCCCTAGGCCAGCTAGCCAAAAACATTCAGTACTTC
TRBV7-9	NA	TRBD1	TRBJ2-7	CASGLEGGDYEQYF	TGTGCCAGCGGCTTAGAAGGGGGCGACTACGAGCAGTACTTC
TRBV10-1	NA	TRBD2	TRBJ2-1	CASSTVTSGAYHEQFF	TGCGCCAGCAGTACTGTGACTAGCGGAGCGTACCATGAGCAGTTCTTC
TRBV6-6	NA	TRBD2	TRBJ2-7	CASNRLAGYVQYF	TGTGCTAGCAACCGACTAGCTGGATACGTGCAGTACTTC
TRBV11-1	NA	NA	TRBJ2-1	CASSSVSSGNSYNEQFF	TGTGCCAGCAGCTCGGTCTCTAGTGGGAACTCCTACAATGAGCAGTTCTTC
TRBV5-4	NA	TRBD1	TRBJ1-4	CATSFSGTANEKLFF	TGTGCCACCAGCTTTAGCGGGACAGCAAATGAAAAACTGTTTTTT
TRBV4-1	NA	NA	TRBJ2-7	CASSHDLGGDCEQYF	TGCGCCAGCAGCCACGATTTGGGAGGTGACTGCGAGCAGTACTTC
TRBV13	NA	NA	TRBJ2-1	CASGLAGEYNEQFF	TGTGCCAGCGGCTTAGCTGGGGAGTACAATGAGCAGTTCTTC
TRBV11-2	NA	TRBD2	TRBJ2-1	CAGSLTGTSGDNEQFF	TGTGCCGGCAGCTTAACCGGGACTAGCGGGGATAACGAGCAGTTCTTC
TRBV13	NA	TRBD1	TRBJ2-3	CASSIGTGADTRYF	TGTGCCAGCAGCATAGGAACAGGGGCAGATACGCGGTATTTT
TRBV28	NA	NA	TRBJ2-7	CASSPGGTGSYKQYF	TGTGCCAGCAGCCCCGGGGGGACAGGCTCCTACAAGCAGTACTTC
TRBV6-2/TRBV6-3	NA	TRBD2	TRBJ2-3	CASSSMREPDTQYF	TGTGCCAGCAGCTCCATGCGGGAGCCAGATACGCAATATTTT
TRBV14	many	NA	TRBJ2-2	CASSPGTPNTGELFF	TGTGCCAGCAGCCCCGGGACACCGAACACCGGGGAGCTGTTTTTT
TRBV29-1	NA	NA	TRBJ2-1	CCVRHGGNEQFF	TGCTGCGTCAGACATGGCGGGAATGAGCAGTTCTTC
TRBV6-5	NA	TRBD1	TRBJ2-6	CTSNHGTGTGANVLTF	TGTACCAGCAATCACGGGACAGGGACTGGGGCCAACGTCCTGACTTTC
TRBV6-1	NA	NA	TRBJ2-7	CATGTSSSYEQYF	TGTGCCACCGGGACGTCGAGCTCCTACGAGCAGTACTTC
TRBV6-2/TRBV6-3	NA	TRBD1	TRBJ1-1	CASSYWQGVAEAFF	TGTGCCAGCAGTTACTGGCAGGGGGTAGCTGAAGCTTTCTTT
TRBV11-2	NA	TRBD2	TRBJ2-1	CASSGTSGCNEQFF	TGTGCCAGCAGCGGGACTAGCGGTTGCAATGAGCAGTTCTTC